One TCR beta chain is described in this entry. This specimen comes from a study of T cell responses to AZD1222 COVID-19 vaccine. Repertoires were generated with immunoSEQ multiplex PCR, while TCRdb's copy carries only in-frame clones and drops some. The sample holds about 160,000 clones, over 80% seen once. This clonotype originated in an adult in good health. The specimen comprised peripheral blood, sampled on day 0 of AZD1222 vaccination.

CDR3 in DNA: TGCGCCAGCAGCCACGTTAGCGGGGCGAGCTCCTACAATGAGCAGTTCTTC. Translated: CASSHVSGASSYNEQFF. V gene TRBV4-3 combines with J gene TRBJ2-1; TRBD2 aligns across 8 bases. This CDR3 contains 17 residues. CDR1 LGHNA and CDR2 YSLEER come from the germline V gene. Germline trimming cut 3 bases from V and 0 bases from J; bases unmatched to any gene: 7.